Following are 17 T cell receptor beta chains from one sample sequenced in a study of cytomegalovirus exposure and HLA in healthy donors. TCRdb keeps only in-frame clones here, not all; method: immunoSEQ multiplex PCR. The repertoire consists of fewer than 95,000 clones, with roughly 94% occurring once and the leading ten covering about 0.63%. The source material was PBMCs. These TCRs come from a young woman in good health and CMV-seronegative.

This clone was recorded once. This rearrangement joins TRBV19 to TRBJ2-2, with 8 bases that match TRBD1. J lost 8 bases, V lost 5 bases, and 4 bases had no gene match. CDR1 is LNHDA, CDR2 SQIVND, per germline (reference sequence). CDR3 length equals 13 residues. CDR3 protein: CASSRQGAGELFF. The CDR3 DNA reads TGTGCCAGTAGTCGTCAGGGGGCTGGGGAGCTGTTTTTT.

The chain uses TRBV7-6 and TRBJ2-7; TRBD1 aligns across 7 bases. Trimming at V came to 5 bases and at J to 2 bases, leaving 6 bases not matched to a gene. The CDR3 contains 14 residues. Germline CDR1 and CDR2: SGHVS and FNYEAQ. The CDR3 DNA reads as TGTGCCAGCAGCAGGGACAGAATCCCCTACGAGCAGTACTTC. Translated, it gives CASSRDRIPYEQYF.

Only a few counts were recorded for this clone. V is TRBV7-2 and J is TRBJ1-4, with TRBD1 as a possible D gene (6 bases). The V gene's germline CDR1 is SGHTA and CDR2 FQGNSA. The CDR3 loop spans 15 amino acids. Trimming took 5 bases from V and 0 from J, leaving 10 bases between them. The CDR3 reads CASSTGTATNEKLFF. CDR3 bases: TGTGCCAGCAGCACAGGGACCGCAACTAATGAAAAACTGTTTTTT. Full variable domain (rest looked up from reference TRBV7-2 and TRBJ1-4): GAGVSQSPSNKVTEKGKDVELRCDPISGHTALYWYRQSLGQGLEFLIYFQGNSAPDKSGLPSDRFSAERTGGSVSTLTIQRTQQEDSAVYLCASSTGTATNEKLFFGSGTQLSVL.

The chain uses TRBV6-1 and TRBJ2-7, with TRBD1 as a possible D gene (6 bases). Trimming removed 4 bases from V and 2 bases from J, with 9 bases in between. CDR1 and CDR2 (germline): MNHNS, SASEGT. This CDR3 region has 13 residues. For the CDR3, the DNA is TGTGCCAGCAGTGCCACAGGGACCTACGAGCAGTACTTC. This encodes CASSATGTYEQYF.

DNA of the CDR3: TGTGCCAGCAGAACCCCAGGGGCGCGATACGAGCAGTACTTC. It yields the protein CASRTPGARYEQYF. The genes are TRBV5-5 and TRBJ2-7; the D gene is possibly TRBD1 (6 bases). The V gene lost 5 bases and the J gene lost 4 bases, with 16 bases spanning the gap. Germline loops: CDR1 SGHKS, CDR2 YYEKEE (reference sequence). This CDR3 has 14 residues. Complete variable domain (other parts from reference TRBV5-5 and TRBJ2-7): DAGVTQSPTHLIKTRGQQVTLRCSPISGHKSVSWYQQVLGQGPQFIFQYYEKEERGRGNFPDRFSARQFPNYSSELNVNALLLGDSALYLCASRTPGARYEQYFGPGTRLTVT.

The CDR3 sequence is CASSGRADSGANVLTF. The CDR3 region has the DNA TGTGCCAGCAGTGGGCGGGCCGACTCTGGGGCCAACGTCCTGACTTTC. The chain couples TRBV6-4 to TRBJ2-6, with a weak D call TRBD2 (5 bases). There are 16 residues in the CDR3. Trimming pared 4 bases from V and 0 bases from J, leaving 10 bases between. Germline CDR1 is MRHNA and CDR2 is SNTAGT.

The J gene is TRBJ2-7, the V gene TRBV28; D gene unclear. Germline V gives CDR1 MDHEN, CDR2 SYDVKM. The V end lost 3 bases, the J end lost 9 bases, and 15 bases lay between the germline ends. The CDR3 covers 13 residues. In DNA, the CDR3 is TGTGCCAGCAGTTTGGTTGGCAGAGGTGGGCAGTACTTC. This gives the protein CASSLVGRGGQYF.

This chain links TRBV6-6 with TRBJ1-2; no clear D gene. Deletions cut 4 bases from V and 5 bases from J, with 20 bases between. This CDR3 comprises 16 residues. Germline CDR1 reads MNHNY; CDR2 reads SVGAGI (reference sequence). The CDR3 loop is CASSFQPPGVVYGYTF. In DNA form, the CDR3 reads TGTGCCAGCAGTTTCCAACCCCCGGGAGTAGTGTATGGCTACACCTTC.

This chain joins TRBV5-4 and TRBJ2-7, with D maybe TRBD2 (6 bases). The germline CDR1 and CDR2 sequences are SGHNT and YYREEE (reference sequence). The germline V and J ends were trimmed by 3 bases and 2 bases, with 18 bases remaining between them. This CDR3 has 16 residues. CDR3 region: CASSSAPGTSTYEQYF. In nucleotides, the CDR3 is TGTGCCAGCAGCTCAGCACCCGGGACTTCCACCTACGAGCAGTACTTC.

This clone was observed once. The rearrangement links TRBV5-1 to TRBJ2-4; D is unclear. Trimming cost V 2 bases and J 7 bases, with 13 bases left between them. The CDR3 runs to 14 residues. In germline, CDR1 is SGHRS, CDR2 YFSETQ. CDR3 in amino acids: CASSFDGSRNIQYF. In nucleotides, the CDR3 is TGCGCCAGCAGCTTCGACGGGTCGCGGAACATTCAGTACTTC. The entire variable domain, with the rest obtained from reference TRBV5-1 and TRBJ2-4, is as follows: KAGVTQTPRYLIKTRGQQVTLSCSPISGHRSVSWYQQTPGQGLQFLFEYFSETQRNKGNFPGRFSGRQFSNSRSEMNVSTLELGDSALYLCASSFDGSRNIQYFGAGTRLSVL.

The rearrangement joins TRBV9 to TRBJ2-1; 7 bases align to TRBD2. The J segment lost 2 bases and the V segment lost 2 bases, leaving 4 bases of the junction unmatched. This CDR3 contains 15 residues. Germline CDR1 is SGDLS and CDR2 is YYNGEE. The CDR3 loop is CASSVGLGAYNEQFF. As DNA, the CDR3 is TGTGCCAGCAGCGTCGGACTAGGGGCCTACAATGAGCAGTTCTTC.

This sequence joins TRBV9 and TRBJ2-5; D is possibly TRBD2 (6 bases). The CDR3 consists of 14 residues. Trimming stripped 3 bases from V and 4 bases from J, with 13 bases between. CDR1 and CDR2 from the germline V gene are SGDLS and YYNGEE. The CDR3 coding sequence is TGTGCCAGCAGCGCTAGCAGGCGGGGAGAGACCCAGTACTTC. It translates to CASSASRRGETQYF. Full variable domain (outside the CDR3, taken from reference TRBV9 and TRBJ2-5): DSGVTQTPKHLITATGQRVTLRCSPRSGDLSVYWYQQSLDQGLQFLIQYYNGEERAKGNILERFSAQQFPDLHSELNLSSLELGDSALYFCASSASRRGETQYFGPGTRLLVL.

In this sample, this clone turned up a few times. CDR3 loop: CASSLGLAETQYF. CDR3 in DNA: TGTGCCAGCTCACTGGGACTAGCGGAGACCCAGTACTTC. The rearrangement links TRBV18 to TRBJ2-5; 10 nucleotides line up with TRBD2. V shed 4 bases, J shed 5 bases, and the junction held 1 base outside the gene matches. CDR3 size: 13 residues. Germline CDR1 is KGHSH and CDR2 is LQKENI. The full variable domain, rest sourced from reference TRBV18 and TRBJ2-5, is NAGVMQNPRHLVRRRGQEARLRCSPMKGHSHVYWYRQLPEEGLKFMVYLQKENIIDESGMPKERFSAEFPKEGPSILRIQQVVRGDSAAYFCASSLGLAETQYFGPGTRLLVL.

This chain links TRBV7-2 with TRBJ1-1; D is unclear. Germline CDR1 reads SGHTA; CDR2 reads FQGNSA. This CDR3 region has 14 residues. Deletions cut 1 base from V and 3 bases from J, with 9 bases between. The CDR3 DNA is TGTGCCAGCAGCTTAGTCTACAGATACACTGAAGCTTTCTTT. It encodes CASSLVYRYTEAFF.

The chain uses TRBV2 and TRBJ2-1; TRBD1 agrees at 7 bases. The CDR3 sequence is 14 residues long. With V trimmed by 8 bases and J by 6 bases, 10 bases remained unmatched. CDR1 and CDR2 from the germline V gene are SNHLY and FYNNEI. The CDR3 here is CASHPGTATNEQFF. The CDR3, as DNA: TGTGCCAGCCACCCCGGGACAGCGACCAATGAGCAGTTCTTC.

V usage is TRBV5-6 and J usage is TRBJ1-1; weak D call: TRBD1 (6 bases). The CDR3 extends over 16 amino acids. Germline loops: CDR1 SGHDT, CDR2 YYEEEE. The germline V and J ends were trimmed by 2 bases and 6 bases, with 20 bases remaining between them. The CDR3 DNA follows: TGTGCCAGCAGCTTTACCGCCAGGGGCCTTCTAGCTGAAGCTTTCTTT. It yields the protein CASSFTARGLLAEAFF.

The V and J genes are TRBV19 and TRBJ2-1; 9 positions agree with TRBD2. Looked up from germline, CDR1 is LNHDA and CDR2 is SQIVND (reference sequence). V lost 6 bases, J lost 9 bases, and 15 bases stayed unmatched. CDR3 length: 16 amino acids. The CDR3 DNA reads TGTGCCAGTAGCCCTCTGGGAAGCGGGGGGCCCACTGAGCAGTTCTTC. Protein: CASSPLGSGGPTEQFF.